The rows below give T cell receptor beta chains drawn from one sample of a study of cytomegalovirus exposure and HLA in healthy donors. Produced via immunoSEQ multiplex PCR; TCRdb's table is partial and in-frame only. The sample comprises roughly 110,000 clones, around 77% of which are singletons, and about 2.5% rests with the top ten. The sequenced material came from PBMCs. Every receptor here comes from a man in his late teens or twenties in good health and CMV-seronegative. The CDR3 runs from the conserved cysteine through the conserved F or W. D genes are given only for firm matches. Clone size is not always given. Where it is, it says once, few, many or a class for expanded clones.

v_call	d_call	j_call	clone_size	cdr3_nt	cdr3_aa
TRBV11-2	.	TRBJ2-3	.	TGTGCCAGCAGCGCCCCCCGAGTGGGGCGAGGAACAGATACGCAGTATTTT	CASSAPRVGRGTDTQYF
TRBV7-3	.	TRBJ2-3	.	TGTGCCAGCAGCCCGGGCCCCATATGGGGTAGCGCAGATACGCAGTATTTT	CASSPGPIWGSADTQYF
TRBV6-5	.	TRBJ2-5	.	TGTGCCAGCAGAGCCGGACGGGGAGCAGAGACCCAGTACTTC	CASRAGRGAETQYF
TRBV9	.	TRBJ2-6	once	TGTGCCAGCAGTGGAGGCTCTGGGGCCAACGTCCTGACTTTC	CASSGGSGANVLTF
TRBV7-2	TRBD1	TRBJ2-7	.	TGTGCCAGCAGCACCCTCGGGCAGGGGGTAGGCGAGCAGTACTTC	CASSTLGQGVGEQYF
TRBV18	TRBD1	TRBJ1-2	.	TGTGCCAGCTCACCAAGGACAGGGAGGATGGACTATGGCTACACCTTC	CASSPRTGRMDYGYTF
TRBV28	TRBD1	TRBJ1-6	.	TGTGCCAGCAGTTTGGGGACAGGTTTTTCACCCCTCCACTTT	CASSLGTGFSPLHF
TRBV6-1	TRBD1	TRBJ2-2	.	TGTGCCAGCAGATCCGACAGGGGTAACACCGGGGAGCTGTTTTTT	CASRSDRGNTGELFF
TRBV4-3	.	TRBJ1-2	.	TGCGCCAGCAGCCTCACAGCAGGTTATGGCTACACCTTC	CASSLTAGYGYTF
TRBV28	.	TRBJ1-5	.	TGTGCCAGCGGAACGGCGGGTAGCAATCAGCCCCAGCATTTT	CASGTAGSNQPQHF
TRBV5-1	TRBD2	TRBJ2-1	.	TGCGCCAGCAGCTCGGGGACTAGCGGGGGCCACTCCTACAATGAGCAGTTCTTC	CASSSGTSGGHSYNEQFF
TRBV4-1	.	TRBJ1-1	.	TGCGCCAGCACCCTGGACAAAGTGAACACTGAAGCTTTCTTT	CASTLDKVNTEAFF
TRBV7-9	TRBD1	TRBJ1-1	.	TGTGCCAGCAGCGGAGACAGGGGAGACACTGAAGCTTTCTTT	CASSGDRGDTEAFF
TRBV7-9	.	TRBJ2-3	.	TGTTCCAGCAGCTCCACGGGGGATACGCAGTATTTT	CSSSSTGDTQYF
TRBV19	.	TRBJ1-5	.	TGTGCCAGTAGGAAATCCAACAGGAACCATCAGCCCCAGCATTTT	CASRKSNRNHQPQHF
TRBV11-2	.	TRBJ1-6	.	TGTGCCACAGGGAAGGGATTTAATTCACCCCTCCACTTT	CATGKGFNSPLHF
TRBV15	.	TRBJ2-5	.	TGTGCCACCAGCATAGGGGGTTTCGGGGAGACCCAGTACTTC	CATSIGGFGETQYF